This T cell receptor (beta chain) is from a study of blood T cell repertoires in COVID-19 (dated by TCRdb to 2018 to 2021). About the investigation overall: Samples covering the acute and convalescent phases of COVID-19 were provided by collaborators in the United States, Italy and Spain. The material from the prospective study consisted of cDNA or gDNA derived from T cells, B-cell-depleted T cells, or PBMCs. Subjects who had been exposed to COVID-19, were actively infected with it, or had recovered from it provided the deeply sampled blood TCRbeta repertoires that made up the dataset. The repertoires were released in a freely available public database intended as a resource for research on the immune response to SARS-CoV-2. The samples were drawn from two sources: the first 160 participants of the ongoing ImmuneRACE study, and approximately 1,300 subjects contributed by 6 global collaborators. Nearly every sample came with metadata listing a de-identified subject ID, COVID-19 status, age in years and sex. HLA class I and class II types, where available, came from metadata supplied by the sample provider rather than from assay-based typing.

As for this clone: This receptor's antigen is unknown. Base qualities are not at hand, and no much larger clone is one base apart.

The collaborating institutions used their own protocols to collect whole blood in K2EDTA tubes. For TCRbeta analysis, collaborator samples were shipped as frozen whole blood, as isolated PBMCs, or as DNA extracted from either sample type. Beyond this particular receptor, the publication reports: The amount of clinical and demographic metadata varied by source and participant and was provided uncurated.

The cysteine opens and the phenylalanine closes a CDR3 of 13 amino acids. Only CDR3 DNA is held: 39 bases, read in frame from base 1. Trimming at the junction amounts to 1 base on V and 8 bases on J, and the germline ends lie 12 bases apart. CDR1 is given as GTSNPN and CDR2 as SVGIG, both from the germline V gene (reference sequence). TCRbeta CDR3 regions were amplified from genomic DNA by means of the immunoSEQ Assay, a bias-controlled multiplex PCR. Per the authors' processing: The number of nucleated cells in each sample was estimated from the amplification of reference gene primers within the assay. Sequence reads were collapsed and filtered to measure the absolute abundance of every unique TCRbeta CDR3 rearrangement. For each sample, productive Simpson clonality was calculated as the square root of Simpson's diversity index across productive rearrangements. TCRdb took this table from immuneACCESS and kept in-frame rearrangements with V and J called. Such tables lack part of the clones; where checked against another copy, unresolved V genes explain under half of the gap, and the rest is unexplained. Clonal size and the V and J genes are those of that table, whereas D and trimming came from the DNA. The sample records 40,000 to 55,000 clones, 82% of which are singletons. The ten largest make up roughly 4.4% of the sample.

This receptor was identified in a woman in her 70s with acute or convalescent COVID-19. Sequenced material: peripheral blood. This sequence uses TRBV30 and TRBJ2-1; TRBD1 is a weak D gene call, 5 bases matching. The nucleotides are TGTGCCTGGAGTGGGGGCGCGAAGGATGAGCAGTTCTTC. It is translated as CAWSGGAKDEQFF.